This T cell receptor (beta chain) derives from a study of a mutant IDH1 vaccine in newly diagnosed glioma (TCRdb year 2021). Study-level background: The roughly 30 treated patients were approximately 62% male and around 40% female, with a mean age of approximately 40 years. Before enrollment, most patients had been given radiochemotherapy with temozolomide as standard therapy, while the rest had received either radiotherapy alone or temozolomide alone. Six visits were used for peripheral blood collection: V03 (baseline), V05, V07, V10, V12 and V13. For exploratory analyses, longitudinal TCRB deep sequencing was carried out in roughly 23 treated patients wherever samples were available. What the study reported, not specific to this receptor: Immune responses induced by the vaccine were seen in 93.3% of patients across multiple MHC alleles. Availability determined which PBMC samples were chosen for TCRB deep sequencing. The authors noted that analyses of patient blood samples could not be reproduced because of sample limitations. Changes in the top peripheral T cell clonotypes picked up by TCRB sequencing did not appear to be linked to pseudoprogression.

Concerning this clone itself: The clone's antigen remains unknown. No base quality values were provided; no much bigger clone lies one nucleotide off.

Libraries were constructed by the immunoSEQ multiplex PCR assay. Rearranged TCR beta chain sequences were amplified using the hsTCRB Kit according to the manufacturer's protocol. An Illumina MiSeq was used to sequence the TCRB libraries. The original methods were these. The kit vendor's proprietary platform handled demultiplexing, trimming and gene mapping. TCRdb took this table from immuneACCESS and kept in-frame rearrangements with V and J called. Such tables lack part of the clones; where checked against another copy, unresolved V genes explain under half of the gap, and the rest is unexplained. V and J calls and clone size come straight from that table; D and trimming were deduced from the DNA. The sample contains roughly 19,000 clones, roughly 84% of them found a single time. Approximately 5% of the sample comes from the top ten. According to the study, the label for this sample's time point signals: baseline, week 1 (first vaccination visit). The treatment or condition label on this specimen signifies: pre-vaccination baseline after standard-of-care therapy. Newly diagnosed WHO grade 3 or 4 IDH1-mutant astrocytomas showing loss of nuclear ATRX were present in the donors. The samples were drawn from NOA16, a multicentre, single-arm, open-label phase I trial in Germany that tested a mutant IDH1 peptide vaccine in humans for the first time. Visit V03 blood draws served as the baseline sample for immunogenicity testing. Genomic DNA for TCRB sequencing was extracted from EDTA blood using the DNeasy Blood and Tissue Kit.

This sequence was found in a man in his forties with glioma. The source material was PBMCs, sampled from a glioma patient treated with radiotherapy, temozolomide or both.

The nucleotide sequence is TGTGCCAGCAGCAGTCCGGGCCCAGAGACCCAGTACTTC. This gives the protein CASSSPGPETQYF. The rearranged chain carries TRBV5-4 and TRBJ2-5, with no confidently assigned D gene. The CDR3 runs 13 amino acids, cysteine and phenylalanine included. Solely the CDR3 DNA is kept, with 39 bases framed from the first base. V and J are truncated by 4 bases and 4 bases respectively, leaving an intervening sequence of 11 bases. CDR1 and CDR2 (SGHNT, YYREEE) derive from the germline V gene (reference sequence).